The clone carrying this T cell receptor (beta chain) was recorded a few times. Antigen: not known. TCRdb used MiXCR to reprocess the 5' RACE reads, holding one entry per CDR3 protein. The data show roughly 580,000 distinct CDR3 sequences, about a sixth seen once. The data originate from a study of T-cell memory formation after mild COVID-19. Study results and limitations: Contracting clones, day 15 to 85, had balanced CD4/CD8, and later expanders favored CD4+. Researchers report contracting CD4+ clones mostly in CM and EM, with CD8+ clones in EMRA.

With 3 bases removed from V and 6 bases from J, the gap between germline ends came to 11 bases. CDR1 is MGHDK, CDR2 SYGVNS, per germline. The CDR3 loop spans 13 amino acids. Source material: PBMCs or a T cell subset sorted from them (not recorded which). This receptor was identified in an adult woman who had mild COVID-19 (a few samples of this study predate the infection). Cell type and time point are not known. The chain has TRBV25-1 and TRBJ1-2; D might be TRBD1 (5 bases). The CDR3 sequence: CASSERRGDGYTF. The CDR3 nucleotides read TGTGCCAGCAGTGAGAGGCGGGGCGATGGCTACACCTTC.